These T cell receptor beta chains were read from a single sample in a study of cytomegalovirus exposure and HLA in healthy donors. Libraries were prepared by immunoSEQ multiplex PCR; TCRdb keeps only in-frame clonotypes and omits some of them. The sample records about 120,000 clones, under 90% being singletons. Source material: PBMCs. The receptors were sampled from a woman in her thirties or forties in good health and CMV-seronegative. Each CDR3 is given with its conserved first and last residue. D genes are given only for firm matches. Rows give clone size only sometimes, using once, few, many, or a class for an expanded clone.

D gene: NA
clone size: NA
V gene: TRBV6-5
J gene: TRBJ1-1
CDR3 protein: CASSYSQGGATEAFF
CDR3 DNA: TGTGCCAGCAGTTACTCACAGGGCGGCGCCACTGAAGCTTTCTTT

D gene: NA
clone size: few
V gene: TRBV6-5
J gene: TRBJ2-2
CDR3 protein: CASRDRNTGELFF
CDR3 DNA: TGTGCCAGCAGAGACAGGAACACCGGGGAGCTGTTTTTT

D gene: NA
clone size: NA
V gene: TRBV7-6
J gene: TRBJ2-5
CDR3 protein: CASSSPPQETQYF
CDR3 DNA: TGTGCCAGCAGCTCCCCCCCACAAGAGACCCAGTACTTC

D gene: NA
clone size: NA
V gene: TRBV18
J gene: TRBJ1-2
CDR3 protein: CASSLNDKRDGYTF
CDR3 DNA: TGTGCCAGCTCACTGAACGACAAGAGAGATGGCTACACCTTC

D gene: NA
clone size: NA
V gene: TRBV7-8
J gene: TRBJ1-1
CDR3 protein: CASSFFVTGLSNTEAFF
CDR3 DNA: TGTGCCAGCAGCTTCTTCGTAACAGGATTGAGCAACACTGAAGCTTTCTTT

D gene: NA
clone size: once
V gene: TRBV28
J gene: TRBJ1-2
CDR3 protein: CASSLLGREEGYTF
CDR3 DNA: TGTGCCAGCAGTTTACTTGGCAGGGAGGAGGGCTACACCTTC

D gene: NA
clone size: NA
V gene: TRBV18
J gene: TRBJ1-4
CDR3 protein: CASSPQGPNEKLFF
CDR3 DNA: TGTGCCAGCTCACCACAGGGGCCCAATGAAAAACTGTTTTTT

D gene: TRBD1
clone size: once
V gene: TRBV14
J gene: TRBJ1-4
CDR3 protein: CASSQRTGTRANEKLFF
CDR3 DNA: TGTGCCAGCAGCCAAAGGACAGGGACCAGGGCTAATGAAAAACTGTTTTTT

D gene: TRBD2
clone size: NA
V gene: TRBV11-1
J gene: TRBJ2-2
CDR3 protein: CASSLPGTSRVTGELFF
CDR3 DNA: TGTGCCAGCAGCCTGCCGGGGACTAGCCGTGTCACCGGGGAGCTGTTTTTT

D gene: TRBD1
clone size: few
V gene: TRBV7-9
J gene: TRBJ1-1
CDR3 protein: CASSRQGMDTEAFF
CDR3 DNA: TGTGCCAGCAGTCGACAGGGGATGGACACTGAAGCTTTCTTT

D gene: TRBD2
clone size: NA
V gene: TRBV15
J gene: TRBJ2-3
CDR3 protein: CATSSRTSGGADTQYF
CDR3 DNA: TGTGCCACCAGCAGCAGGACTAGCGGGGGGGCAGATACGCAGTATTTT

D gene: TRBD1
clone size: NA
V gene: TRBV9
J gene: TRBJ2-7
CDR3 protein: CASSPRDSSLLEQYF
CDR3 DNA: TGTGCCAGCAGCCCCCGGGACAGCTCCCTCTTGGAGCAGTACTTC